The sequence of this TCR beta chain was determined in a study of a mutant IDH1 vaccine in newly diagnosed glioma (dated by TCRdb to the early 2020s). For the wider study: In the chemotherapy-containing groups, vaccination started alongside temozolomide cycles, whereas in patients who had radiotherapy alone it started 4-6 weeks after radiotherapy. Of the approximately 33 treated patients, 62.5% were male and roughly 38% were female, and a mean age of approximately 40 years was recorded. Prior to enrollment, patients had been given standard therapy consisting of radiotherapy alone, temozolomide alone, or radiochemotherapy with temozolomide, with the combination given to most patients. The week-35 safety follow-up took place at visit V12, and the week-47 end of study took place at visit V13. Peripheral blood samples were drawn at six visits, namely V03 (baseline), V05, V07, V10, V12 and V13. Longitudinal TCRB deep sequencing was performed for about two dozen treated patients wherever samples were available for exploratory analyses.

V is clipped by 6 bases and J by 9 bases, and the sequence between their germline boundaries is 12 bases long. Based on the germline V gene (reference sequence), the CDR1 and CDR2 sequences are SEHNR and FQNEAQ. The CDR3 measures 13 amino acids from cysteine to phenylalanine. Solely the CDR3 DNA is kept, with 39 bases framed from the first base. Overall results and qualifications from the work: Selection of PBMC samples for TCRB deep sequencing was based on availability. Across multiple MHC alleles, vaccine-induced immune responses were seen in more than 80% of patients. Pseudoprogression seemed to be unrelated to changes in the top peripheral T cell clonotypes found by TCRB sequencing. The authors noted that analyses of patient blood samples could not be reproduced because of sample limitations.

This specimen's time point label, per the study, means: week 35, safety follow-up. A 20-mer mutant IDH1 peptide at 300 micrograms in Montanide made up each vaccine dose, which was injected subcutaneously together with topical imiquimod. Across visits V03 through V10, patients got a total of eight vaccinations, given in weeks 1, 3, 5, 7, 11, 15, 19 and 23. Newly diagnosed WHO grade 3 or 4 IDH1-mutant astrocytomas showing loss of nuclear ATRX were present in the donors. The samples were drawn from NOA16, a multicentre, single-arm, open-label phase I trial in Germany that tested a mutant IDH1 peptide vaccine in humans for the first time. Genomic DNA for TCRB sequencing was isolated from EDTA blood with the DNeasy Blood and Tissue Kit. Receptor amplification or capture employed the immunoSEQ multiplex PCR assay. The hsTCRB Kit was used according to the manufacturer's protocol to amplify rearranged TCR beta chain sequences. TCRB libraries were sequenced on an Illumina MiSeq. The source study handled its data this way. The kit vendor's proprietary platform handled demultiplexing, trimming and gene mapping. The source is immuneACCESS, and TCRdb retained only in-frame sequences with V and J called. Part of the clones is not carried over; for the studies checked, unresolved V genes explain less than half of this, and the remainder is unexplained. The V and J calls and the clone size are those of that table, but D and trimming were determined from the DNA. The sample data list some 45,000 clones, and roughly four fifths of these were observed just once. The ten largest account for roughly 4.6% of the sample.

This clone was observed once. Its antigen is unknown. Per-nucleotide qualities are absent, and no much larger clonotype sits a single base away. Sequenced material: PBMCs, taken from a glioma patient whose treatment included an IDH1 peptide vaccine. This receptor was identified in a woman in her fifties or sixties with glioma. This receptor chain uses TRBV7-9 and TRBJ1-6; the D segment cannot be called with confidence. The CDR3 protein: CASRGDSSSPLHF. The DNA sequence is TGTGCCAGCAGAGGAGACTCGAGTTCACCCCTCCACTTT.